This paragraph reports one TCR beta chain. Its specificity is unknown. The data belong to a study of shared clonotypes between healthy human individuals. Study-level results: An anticipated effect of sequencing depth on clonotype sharing among donors was recognized. Researchers sampled only blood; tissue repertoires likely differ.

Trimming shortened V by 2 bases and J by 3 bases, and 5 bases separated the two germline ends. Germline CDR1 is KGHSH and CDR2 is LQKENI. The CDR3 totals 13 residues. It was roughly 190 ng DNA, 30,000 or so T cell genomes, that sorted-subset replicate PCRs used. Original analysis: ImmunoSEQ gave junction-only sequences without quality scores, so filtering differed. Assay: immunoSEQ multiplex PCR; the TCRdb copy retains only in-frame clones and omits some. D and trimming were read from the DNA, whereas the V and J calls and clone size are those reported in that table. The profile shows about 1 million clones, roughly 70% of them singletons.

The sample was memory CD4+ T cells sorted from blood. The subset denotes: CD45RA-negative fraction. The J gene is TRBJ1-5, the V gene TRBV18; D not certain. This TCR derives from a young man in good health. The CDR3 loop is CASSPGYNQPQHF. As DNA, the CDR3 is TGTGCCAGCTCACCAGGGTACAATCAGCCCCAGCATTTT. Using reference TRBV18 and TRBJ1-5 for the parts outside the CDR3, the full variable domain is NAGVMQNPRHLVRRRGQEARLRCSPMKGHSHVYWYRQLPEEGLKFMVYLQKENIIDESGMPKERFSAEFPKEGPSILRIQQVVRGDSAAYFCASSPGYNQPQHFGDGTRLSIL.